One and the same sample provided the 2 T cell receptor beta chains below, sequenced in a study of blood T cell repertoires in COVID-19 (dated by TCRdb to the early 2020s). Libraries were prepared through the immunoSEQ multiplex PCR assay. The clones in this table, taken by TCRdb from immuneACCESS, are in-frame only. Not every clone is retained; where verified, under half of the shortfall comes from an unresolved V gene, and the cause of the rest is unknown. The sample table lists 300,000 or so clones, around 86% of them with a count of one. Around 1.4% of the sample lies in the top ten. What was sequenced was peripheral blood. Receptor source: a man aged 65 to 79 with acute or convalescent COVID-19.

The rearrangement joins TRBV5-4 to TRBJ1-2; 7 bases are a match to TRBD1. With 4 bases clipped from V and 5 bases from J, the junction kept 8 bases outside the gene matches. The CDR3 spans 14 residues. Germline CDR1 SGHNT, CDR2 YYREEE (reference sequence). In nucleotides, the CDR3 is TGTGCCAGCAGCCCTGACAGGGTACCGTATGGCTACACCTTC. Residues: CASSPDRVPYGYTF.

The chain's CDR3 is CAISESTGMQQTQYF. The DNA for the CDR3 is TGTGCCATCAGTGAGTCGACAGGGATGCAGCAGACCCAGTACTTC. The chain links TRBV10-3 to TRBJ2-5; TRBD1 agrees at 7 bases. V dropped 0 bases and J dropped 6; count of bases not matched to a gene: 7. This CDR3 region has 15 residues. Germline CDR1 is ENHRY and CDR2 is SYGVKD.